The T cell receptor beta chain under discussion was sequenced for a study of metastatic and nonmetastatic thyroid tumors. Study as a whole: Across peripheral blood and tumor or nodule tissue samples taken from malignant and benign thyroid patients, the repertoires were compared with one another.

This CDR3 contains 14 residues. J gave up 6 bases and V 4 bases, and 4 bases lay outside the gene matches. Germline assignment: CDR1 KGHDR and CDR2 SFDVKD. This clone came up many times. Its antigen remains unknown. Using MiXCR, TCRdb reanalyzed the PCR reads. This sample carries about 45,000 clones, around 4% of them seen once, and the ten largest clones take around 9.6%. Findings and caveats of the study: In both blood and tumor samples, TCR beta diversity was reported significantly higher for malignant than benign nodules.

Thyroid surgery was preceded by no treatment in any patient. The chain recombines TRBV24-1 with TRBJ1-2, with 10 positions matching TRBD1. Material: blood. This sequence originates from a female donor with papillary thyroid cancer or a benign thyroid nodule (not recorded which). Some clones in this sample may be carry-over from other donors' samples. This chain's CDR3 is CATSDPGTGDGYTF. The DNA of the CDR3 is TGTGCCACCAGTGACCCCGGGACAGGGGATGGCTACACCTTC.